These 24 T cell receptor beta chains share one sample of origin, sequenced in a study of blood T cell repertoires in COVID-19. The assay was immunoSEQ multiplex PCR, and TCRdb's table has in-frame clones only and misses some. The sample contains 180,000 or so clones, about 86% of which appear only once. Sequenced material: peripheral blood. The receptors were gathered from a man in his 60s with acute or convalescent COVID-19.

The rearrangement links TRBV19 to TRBJ1-4; 9 positions agree with TRBD1. Trimming at V came to 3 bases and at J to 7 bases, leaving 6 bases not matched to a gene. The germline CDR1 and CDR2 sequences are LNHDA and SQIVND (reference sequence). The CDR3 spans 15 residues. The CDR3 nucleotides are TGTGCCAGTAGTATTTTGGGACAGGGCTCTGAAAAACTGTTTTTT. It encodes CASSILGQGSEKLFF.

A few counts support this clone. At the DNA level, this CDR3 is encoded by other sequences in the same sample as well. J is TRBJ2-3 and V is TRBV18; D is unclear. CDR1 is KGHSH, CDR2 LQKENI, per germline. The CDR3 has 13 amino acids. Trimming cost V 3 bases and J 0 bases, with 4 bases left between them. CDR3 residues: CASSPPSTDTQYF. DNA for the CDR3: TGTGCCAGCTCACCCCCTAGCACAGATACGCAGTATTTT. Full variable domain (outside the CDR3, taken from reference TRBV18 and TRBJ2-3): NAGVMQNPRHLVRRRGQEARLRCSPMKGHSHVYWYRQLPEEGLKFMVYLQKENIIDESGMPKERFSAEFPKEGPSILRIQQVVRGDSAAYFCASSPPSTDTQYFGPGTRLTVL.

The chain recombines TRBV27 with TRBJ1-5, with D unclear. Germline-derived CDR1 and CDR2 are MNHEY and SMNVEV (reference sequence). This CDR3 region has 13 residues. Trimming stripped 6 bases from V and 0 bases from J, with 6 bases between. The CDR3 sequence: CASSPSSNQPQHF. The CDR3 DNA reads TGTGCCAGCAGCCCCAGTAGCAATCAGCCCCAGCATTTT.

The chain combines TRBV11-2 with TRBJ1-6; 12 positions match TRBD1. The V gene's germline CDR1 is SGHAT and CDR2 FQNNGV. The CDR3 is 14 amino acids. V lost 7 bases to trimming and J lost 10 bases; unmatched junction nucleotides: 5. The CDR3 reads CASTAGTGGSPLHF. CDR3 coding DNA: TGTGCCAGCACCGCCGGGACAGGGGGCTCACCCCTCCACTTT.

V gene TRBV7-2 combines with J gene TRBJ2-7, with 8 nucleotides matching TRBD2. The CDR3 runs 15 residues. Germline values: CDR1 SGHTA, CDR2 FQGNSA. J was trimmed by 3 bases and V by 1 base; bases with no gene match: 5. The CDR3 DNA reads as TGTGCCAGCAGCTTAGGACTAGCGAATTACTACGAGCAGTACTTC. Protein product: CASSLGLANYYEQYF.

V gene TRBV6-5 combines with J gene TRBJ2-2, with D perhaps matching TRBD2 (6 bases). The length of the CDR3 is 15 residues. V shed 2 bases and J shed 0 bases, with 7 bases lying between them. Germline V CDR1 and CDR2: MNHEY, SVGAGI. The CDR3 loop is CASSYRLANTGELFF. The CDR3 DNA follows: TGTGCCAGCAGTTACCGACTAGCGAACACCGGGGAGCTGTTTTTT.

This clone was detected only once. The V and J genes are TRBV7-3 and TRBJ2-7; possible D gene TRBD2, 5 bases. Germline V gene data show CDR1 as SGHTA and CDR2 as FQGTGA. The V and J ends lost 6 bases and 7 bases respectively, with 16 bases between them. CDR3 size: 13 residues. The CDR3 here is CASSRTSPGEQYF. The CDR3, as DNA: TGTGCCAGCAGTCGAACCTCGCCGGGGGAGCAGTACTTC.

V gene TRBV5-1 combines with J gene TRBJ2-3; D gene unclear. Germline V gene sequence: CDR1 SGHRS, CDR2 YFSETQ. This CDR3 has 13 residues. The V end lost 0 bases, the J end lost 6 bases, and 8 bases lay between the germline ends. The DNA for the CDR3 is TGCGCCAGCAGCTTGGCCGGAGAGGATACGCAGTATTTT. It codes for CASSLAGEDTQYF.

J is TRBJ2-3 and V is TRBV19, with TRBD1 matching 9 bases. Trimming cost V 5 bases and J 4 bases; bases outside gene matches: 10. The CDR3 runs to 16 residues. CDR1 is LNHDA, CDR2 SQIVND, per germline (reference sequence). CDR3 residues: CASSVYRGRAADTQYF. The DNA for the CDR3 is TGTGCCAGTAGTGTCTACAGGGGGCGCGCAGCAGATACGCAGTATTTT. Combining the CDR3 with reference TRBV19 and TRBJ2-3 gives the whole variable domain DGGITQSPKYLFRKEGQNVTLSCEQNLNHDAMYWYRQDPGQGLRLIYYSQIVNDFQKGDIAEGYSVSREKKESFPLTVTSAQKNPTAFYLCASSVYRGRAADTQYFGPGTRLTVL.

The chain employs TRBV4-2 and TRBJ2-7; TRBD1 is a possible D gene (6 bases). CDR1 LGHNA and CDR2 YNFKEQ come from the germline V gene. There are 14 residues in the CDR3. Trimming stripped 0 bases from V and 12 bases from J, with 18 bases between. The CDR3 reads CASSQERQATVWYF. The DNA of the CDR3 is TGTGCCAGCAGCCAAGAAAGACAGGCCACGGTATGGTACTTC.

The V call is TRBV24-1, the J call TRBJ1-2; D is undetermined. Trimming took off 3 bases at V and 3 bases at J, with 10 bases between the two ends. The CDR3 contains 14 residues. Germline CDR1 reads KGHDR; CDR2 reads SFDVKD. CDR3 nucleotides: TGTGCCACCAGTGATGGTCCGCGGCACTATGGCTACACCTTC. Its protein is CATSDGPRHYGYTF.

This rearrangement joins TRBV6-5 to TRBJ2-7, with 9 bases matching TRBD1. The junction had 6 bases not matched to a gene; V was cut back by 2 bases and J by 4 bases. This CDR3 has 15 residues. The germline CDR1 and CDR2 sequences are MNHEY and SVGAGI. The CDR3 nucleotides read TGTGCCAGCAGTTACCACGGGACAGGGCTTTACGAGCAGTACTTC. It is translated as CASSYHGTGLYEQYF.

The J gene is TRBJ2-1, the V gene TRBV2; D unresolved. V was pared by 2 bases and J by 9 bases, with 8 bases between. Germline CDR1 SNHLY, CDR2 FYNNEI. The CDR3 has 12 residues. In nucleotides, the CDR3 is TGTGCCAGCAGTGAACTGGGCCCTGAGCAGTTCTTC. The encoded protein is CASSELGPEQFF.

This clone was seen a single time. The chain is built from TRBV5-1 and TRBJ2-7, with D tentatively TRBD1 (5 bases). V was cut by 4 bases and J by 0 bases, with 8 bases left in between. CDR1 is SGHRS, CDR2 YFSETQ, per germline. The CDR3 extends over 13 amino acids. In nucleotides, the CDR3 is TGCGCCAGCAGCCCGACAGTCTCCTACGAGCAGTACTTC. Its protein product is CASSPTVSYEQYF.

The rearrangement joins TRBV10-3 to TRBJ1-1; 9 nucleotides match TRBD1. V was clipped by 3 bases and J by 1 base; unmatched bases: 6. This CDR3 region has 16 residues. Germline V gene lookup returns CDR1 ENHRY and CDR2 SYGVKD. The CDR3 region is CAISERGQGGNTEAFF. The CDR3 DNA sequence: TGTGCCATCAGTGAACGGGGACAGGGTGGGAACACTGAAGCTTTCTTT.

This clone has at least ten counts. This chain uses TRBV7-9 with TRBJ1-5; 7 bases match TRBD1. The germline gives CDR1 SEHNR, CDR2 FQNEAQ (reference sequence). Trimming at V came to 5 bases and at J to 2 bases, leaving 6 bases not matched to a gene. The CDR3 spans 15 residues. The CDR3 region is CASSPDRFGNQPQHF. In DNA, the CDR3 is TGTGCCAGCAGCCCGGACAGGTTTGGCAATCAGCCCCAGCATTTT.

The V call is TRBV5-4, the J call TRBJ2-1; D possibly corresponds to TRBD2 (6 bases). Trimming took 4 bases from V and 0 from J, leaving 17 bases between them. This CDR3 has 17 residues. Germline V lookup: CDR1 SGHNT, CDR2 YYREEE (reference sequence). As DNA, the CDR3 is TGTGCCAGCAGCCCCCTCGGGCGGGGAAGCTCCTACAATGAGCAGTTCTTC. Protein sequence: CASSPLGRGSSYNEQFF.

This rearrangement joins TRBV25-1 to TRBJ1-6, with TRBD1 matching over 10 bases. The CDR3 totals 15 residues. Losses at the gene ends were 7 bases for V and 10 bases for J; bases not matched to a gene: 10. The germline V gene has CDR1 MGHDK and CDR2 SYGVNS. CDR3 nucleotide sequence: TGTGCCAGCACTCCCCCGGGACAGGGGTACTCACCCCTCCACTTT. It translates to CASTPPGQGYSPLHF.

The chain joins TRBV21-1 to TRBJ1-3. TRBV21-1 is a recognized pseudogene. The CDR3 runs 18 residues. The CDR3 is CASSKEIIWGTPWGTIYF. In DNA form, the CDR3 reads TGTGCCAGCAGCAAAGAGATTATTTGGGGGACTCCCTGGGGCACCATATATTTT.

In nucleotides, the CDR3 is TGTGCCAGCAACCGAATAAAGGCGGGAGTCTCGGAGACCCAGTACTTC. Translated: CASNRIKAGVSETQYF. J is TRBJ2-5 and V is TRBV7-8; 7 bases align to TRBD2. J gave up 5 bases and V 7 bases, and 16 bases lay outside the gene matches. This CDR3 has 16 amino acids. Germline assignment: CDR1 SGHVS and CDR2 FQNEAQ.

The genes are TRBV19 and TRBJ2-1; 8 bases align to TRBD2. The germline CDR1 and CDR2 sequences are LNHDA and SQIVND (reference sequence). The ends lost 4 bases at V and 8 bases at J; junction bases unmatched: 7. This CDR3 comprises 14 residues. The chain's CDR3 is CASSSGRLSDEQFF. The CDR3 DNA reads as TGTGCCAGTAGTAGCGGGAGGTTGTCCGATGAGCAGTTCTTC.

This clone has only one observation. The rearrangement joins TRBV12-1 to TRBJ2-2; TRBD2 is taken as the D call from the table, unchecked against the DNA. TRBV12-1 is a known pseudogene. The CDR3 runs to 15 residues. The CDR3: CASSPPRRGTGELFF. In nucleotides, the CDR3 is TGTGCCAGCAGCCCGCCGAGGAGAGGCACCGGGGAGCTGTTTTTT.

V and J are TRBV30 and TRBJ2-6; maybe TRBD2 (6 bases). Germline assignment: CDR1 GTSNPN and CDR2 SVGIG (reference sequence). This CDR3 region has 16 residues. V was clipped by 2 bases and J by 0 bases, with 11 bases between them. CDR3 sequence reads: CAWSQWGDSGANVLTF. The CDR3 nucleotides are TGTGCCTGGAGTCAATGGGGGGACTCTGGGGCCAACGTCCTGACTTTC.

The chain employs TRBV6-1 and TRBJ2-2; TRBD2 aligns across 7 bases. CDR3 length equals 16 residues. Germline assignment: CDR1 MNHNS and CDR2 SASEGT. V trimming: 4 bases; J trimming: 6 bases; junction bases outside the gene matches: 11. The CDR3 DNA reads TGTGCCAGCAGTGCCACGGGGGGTCACAAGGCCGGGGAGCTGTTTTTT. Its protein product is CASSATGGHKAGELFF.